Each of the 28 T cell receptor beta chains below was sequenced from the same sample in a study of regulatory T cells in long-lasting Graves disease. The time point here: newly diagnosed GD, antithyroid drugs for less than 3 months. With RNA extracted from PBMCs as input, the TCR library was made. TCR beta libraries were built with iRepertoire HTBI primers and Arm-PCR of CDR3 regions. TCRdb fed the multiplex PCR reads into MiXCR, producing one record per CDR3 protein. The profile shows about 430,000 distinct CDR3 sequences, approximately 15% of them singletons. The sample was also linked to a second study, of T cells in Graves' hyperthyroidism and ophthalmopathy.

Sequencing was performed on peripheral blood mononuclear cells (PBMCs), taken at new diagnosis, from a patient treated with antithyroid drugs. These receptors originate from a woman between 40 and 50 years old with Graves disease.

This clonotype has just a few counts. This sequence joins TRBV12-3 or TRBV12-4 and TRBJ2-1, with 8 bases matching TRBD1. CDR3 length: 15 amino acids. Germline trimming cut 1 base from V and 5 bases from J; bases unmatched to any gene: 4. CDR3 loop: CASSLGRGRDNEQFF. The CDR3 DNA follows: TGTGCCAGCAGTTTAGGCAGGGGGCGAGACAATGAGCAGTTCTTC.

This clonotype was seen ten or more times. This rearrangement joins TRBV28 to TRBJ1-1, with 10 bases identical to TRBD1. The germline V gene encodes CDR1 MDHEN and CDR2 SYDVKM. The V gene end was trimmed by 2 bases and the J gene end by 6 bases; junction bases not matched to a gene: 3. The CDR3 has 14 amino acids. CDR3 residues: CASSLTGTGAEAFF. DNA of the CDR3: TGTGCCAGCAGTTTAACCGGGACAGGGGCTGAAGCTTTCTTT. Drawing the rest from reference TRBV28 and TRBJ1-1, the complete variable domain is DVKVTQSSRYLVKRTGEKVFLECVQDMDHENMFWYRQDPGLGLRLIYFSYDVKMKEKGDIPEGYSVSREKKERFSLILESASTNQTSMYLCASSLTGTGAEAFFGQGTRLTVV.

The V call is TRBV5-8, the J call TRBJ2-2; the D gene is possibly TRBD2 (5 bases). This CDR3 is built from 16 residues. Germline V gives CDR1 SGHTS, CDR2 YDEGEE. Trimming left V 2 bases short and J 0 bases short, with 11 bases between. The CDR3 region has the DNA TGTGCCAGCAGCTTCGACACTAGGACGAACACCGGGGAGCTGTTTTTT. It encodes CASSFDTRTNTGELFF.

The J gene is TRBJ2-3, the V gene TRBV19, with no clear D. V was pared by 1 base and J by 4 bases, with 9 bases between. This CDR3 is 14 amino acids long. The V gene's germline CDR1 is LNHDA and CDR2 SQIVND (reference sequence). The CDR3 region has the DNA TGTGCCAGTAGTATAGGTTTAAGTCCAGATACGCAGTATTTT. As protein: CASSIGLSPDTQYF. Drawing the rest from reference TRBV19 and TRBJ2-3, the complete variable domain is DGGITQSPKYLFRKEGQNVTLSCEQNLNHDAMYWYRQDPGQGLRLIYYSQIVNDFQKGDIAEGYSVSREKKESFPLTVTSAQKNPTAFYLCASSIGLSPDTQYFGPGTRLTVL.

This clonotype came up many times. V usage is TRBV2 and J usage is TRBJ1-5; no clear D. The CDR3 is 12 residues long. Germline lookup yields CDR1 SNHLY and CDR2 FYNNEI. Trimming removed 1 base at V and 7 bases at J, with 5 bases between. CDR3 DNA: TGTGCCAGCAGTGAAGGTCCGCAGCCCCAGCATTTT. Translated, it gives CASSEGPQPQHF.

This clonotype was picked up many times. This sequence joins TRBV5-4 and TRBJ2-3; D perhaps matches TRBD1 (6 bases). Deletions cut 3 bases from V and 5 bases from J, with 13 bases between. This CDR3 spans 14 amino acids. The germline V gene has CDR1 SGHNT and CDR2 YYREEE (reference sequence). CDR3 DNA sequence: TGTGCCAGCAGCTGGGGGACATTAGGAGATACGCAGTATTTT. Amino acids: CASSWGTLGDTQYF.

CDR3 sequence (DNA): TGTGCCAGCAGTGAAGTGGGAGGGGATGGAGGCTACACCTTC. Translated, it gives CASSEVGGDGGYTF. The rearrangement joins TRBV6-1 to TRBJ1-2; the D gene is possibly TRBD1 (5 bases). Trimming took off 1 base at V and 8 bases at J, with 14 bases between the two ends. This CDR3 region has 14 residues. In germline, CDR1 is MNHNS, CDR2 SASEGT.

This clonotype was found many times. The V and J genes are TRBV7-2 and TRBJ1-5; D gene uncertain. V dropped 5 bases and J dropped 2 bases, with 10 bases sitting between them. Per the germline V gene, CDR1 is SGHTA and CDR2 is FQGNSA. This CDR3 region has 14 residues. CDR3 DNA sequence: TGTGCCAGCAGCCCCAGCGGGGGCAATCAGCCCCAGCATTTT. Translating it yields CASSPSGGNQPQHF.

The DNA of the CDR3 is TGTGCCAGCAGCCTGCCGGGGACAGGGGGCGAAGGCACAGATACGCAGTATTTT. Protein product: CASSLPGTGGEGTDTQYF. The chain has TRBV5-6 and TRBJ2-3; TRBD1 aligns across 12 bases. The J segment lost 1 base and the V segment lost 4 bases, leaving 10 bases of the junction unmatched. Germline CDR1 is SGHDT and CDR2 is YYEEEE. The CDR3 contains 18 residues.

This clonotype was counted ten times or more. The chain employs TRBV29-1 and TRBJ1-1; the D is unclear. V lost 1 base, J lost 4 bases, and 7 bases lay in between. The CDR3 covers 12 residues. From germline, CDR1 is SQVTM and CDR2 ANQGSEA. DNA for the CDR3: TGCAGCGTTGAAGTTGGAGGCACTGAAGCTTTCTTT. This translates into CSVEVGGTEAFF.

There are a few counts of this clonotype. The CDR3 protein is CSLKGPNTEAFF. CDR3 DNA: TGCAGTTTAAAGGGGCCTAACACTGAAGCTTTCTTT. The chain has TRBV20-1 and TRBJ1-1; weak D call: TRBD1 (5 bases). Trimming took off 8 bases at V and 2 bases at J, with 12 bases between the two ends. The germline CDR1 and CDR2 sequences are DFQATT and SNEGSKA (reference sequence). The CDR3 runs 12 residues.

This chain uses TRBV6-1 with TRBJ2-2, with 9 nucleotides matching TRBD2. CDR3 length: 16 residues. V was clipped by 7 bases and J by 4 bases; unmatched bases: 10. The germline CDR1 and CDR2 sequences are MNHNS and SASEGT. CDR3 protein: CASTNRGTSSTGELFF. DNA of the CDR3: TGTGCCAGCACTAACCGGGGGACTAGCTCCACCGGGGAGCTGTTTTTT.

This clonotype appeared many times. The chain links TRBV19 to TRBJ2-5, with no clear D. Between the trimmed V and J ends, which lost 3 bases and 4 bases, there was a span of 12 bases. This CDR3 has 14 amino acids. The germline V gene has CDR1 LNHDA and CDR2 SQIVND (reference sequence). CDR3 sequence reads: CASSMHGVGETQYF. CDR3 in DNA: TGTGCCAGTAGTATGCATGGAGTCGGAGAGACCCAGTACTTC.

V and J are TRBV5-1 and TRBJ2-7; 11 nucleotides agree with TRBD2. Germline V gene lookup returns CDR1 SGHRS and CDR2 YFSETQ. The CDR3 runs 16 residues. The ends lost 1 base at V and 0 bases at J; junction bases unmatched: 3. CDR3 region: CASSLMGLAASYEQYF. The CDR3 region has the DNA TGCGCCAGCAGCTTGATGGGACTAGCGGCCTCCTACGAGCAGTACTTC.

A few counts support this clonotype. The chain uses TRBV6-2 or TRBV6-3 and TRBJ1-1; D is uncertain. The V and J ends lost 5 bases and 5 bases respectively, with 15 bases between them. Germline V gives CDR1 MNHEY, CDR2 SVGEGT. CDR3 length equals 14 residues. CDR3: CASSEAEGMTEAFF. CDR3 nucleotides: TGTGCCAGCAGTGAAGCTGAAGGGATGACTGAAGCTTTCTTT.

This clonotype was detected ten times or more. This rearrangement joins TRBV9 to TRBJ2-2, with unresolved D. The CDR3 runs to 12 residues. Germline loops: CDR1 SGDLS, CDR2 YYNGEE. V lost 1 base and J lost 8, with 6 bases in between. This CDR3 is CASSVTPGELFF. The CDR3 bases are TGTGCCAGCAGCGTAACACCTGGGGAGCTGTTTTTT.

The chain carries TRBV4-2 and TRBJ2-1, with D possibly matching TRBD1 (6 bases). CDR1 and CDR2 (germline): LGHNA, YNFKEQ. Trimming shortened V by 0 bases and J by 7 bases, and 16 bases separated the two germline ends. The CDR3 has 16 amino acids. The CDR3 region has the DNA TGTGCCAGCAGCCAAGACGGTCGTCCAGGGGAGAATGAGCAGTTCTTC. Translating it yields CASSQDGRPGENEQFF.

This clonotype was seen repeatedly, ten times or more. This rearrangement joins TRBV10-3 to TRBJ1-1; D remains unclear. Germline CDR1 is ENHRY and CDR2 is SYGVKD. This CDR3 region has 15 residues. The germline V and J ends were trimmed by 5 bases and 3 bases, with 16 bases remaining between them. This chain's CDR3 is CAISKRGQVDTEAFF. The CDR3 nucleotides are TGTGCCATCAGTAAACGTGGGCAGGTCGACACTGAAGCTTTCTTT.

There are a few counts of this clonotype. The rearrangement links TRBV27 to TRBJ2-5, with 8 bases aligning to TRBD1. Per germline, CDR1 MNHEY and CDR2 SMNVEV (reference sequence). The CDR3 is made up of 15 amino acids. The V gene end was trimmed by 8 bases and the J gene end by 0 bases; junction bases not matched to a gene: 8. CDR3 residues: CASALGTGYQETQYF. The CDR3 nucleotides are TGTGCCAGCGCCCTGGGGACAGGCTACCAAGAGACCCAGTACTTC.

There are many counts of this clonotype. The CDR3 is CASSFPSSYNEQFF. The CDR3 DNA follows: TGTGCCAGCAGCTTCCCGAGCTCCTACAATGAGCAGTTCTTC. This chain links TRBV7-2 with TRBJ2-1; the D is unclear. The germline V and J ends were trimmed by 3 bases and 0 bases, with 6 bases remaining between them. Germline CDR1 SGHTA, CDR2 FQGNSA. The CDR3 is 14 amino acids.

Ten or more counts support this clonotype. The genes are TRBV30 and TRBJ1-6, with 9 bases aligning to TRBD1. Germline V gene lookup returns CDR1 GTSNPN and CDR2 SVGIG (reference sequence). This CDR3 has 16 residues. V shed 2 bases and J 9 bases; nucleotides not matched to a gene: 11. In DNA form, the CDR3 reads TGTGCCTGGAGTTCAACAGGGGGCTGGTTTGTTTCACCCCTCCACTTT. The encoded protein is CAWSSTGGWFVSPLHF. The full variable domain, its missing parts supplied by reference TRBV30 and TRBJ1-6, is SQTIHQWPATLVQPVGSPLSLECTVEGTSNPNLYWYRQAAGRGLQLLFYSVGIGQISSEVPQNLSASRPQDRQFILSSKKLLLSDSGFYLCAWSSTGGWFVSPLHFGNGTRLTVT.

This clonotype was counted ten times or more. V and J are TRBV12-3 or TRBV12-4 and TRBJ2-7; 10 bases align to TRBD2. The CDR3 is made up of 19 amino acids. J lost 0 bases, V lost 6 bases, and 17 bases had no gene match. DNA of the CDR3: TGTGCCAGCAGCCCCTCCCCTAGCGGGAGCCCCAGAAGCTCCTACGAGCAGTACTTC. Translated: CASSPSPSGSPRSSYEQYF.

This clonotype came up many times. J is TRBJ2-1 and V is TRBV20-1, with 10 nucleotides matching TRBD2. Per germline, CDR1 DFQATT and CDR2 SNEGSKA (reference sequence). With V trimmed by 1 base and J by 5 bases, 2 bases remained unmatched. The CDR3 loop spans 14 amino acids. The CDR3 sequence: CSARVLAGDNEQFF. CDR3 coding DNA: TGCAGTGCTAGAGTCCTAGCGGGGGACAATGAGCAGTTCTTC.

V is TRBV7-6 and J is TRBJ2-5, with D uncertain. The CDR3 contains 16 residues. Trimming took 5 bases from V and 0 from J, leaving 16 bases between them. Germline lookup yields CDR1 SGHVS and CDR2 FNYEAQ. For the CDR3, the DNA is TGTGCCAGCAGCCCAAGACTTCCTAGTAACCAAGAGACCCAGTACTTC. Translated, it gives CASSPRLPSNQETQYF.

This clonotype was detected many times. V is TRBV12-3 or TRBV12-4 and J is TRBJ1-2; D is unclear. V was trimmed by 5 bases and J by 2 bases, leaving 15 bases between them. The length of the CDR3 is 15 residues. The chain's CDR3 is CASSPRTYFNYGYTF. The CDR3 nucleotides read TGTGCCAGCAGTCCCCGGACTTACTTCAACTATGGCTACACCTTC.

There are many counts of this clonotype. CDR3 bases: TGTGCCAGCAGTGAGGTCAGTTCGAACACCGGGGAGCTGTTTTTT. This codes for CASSEVSSNTGELFF. The chain couples TRBV2 to TRBJ2-2, with D unclear. The germline CDR1 and CDR2 sequences are SNHLY and FYNNEI. The CDR3 contains 15 residues. V lost 3 bases to trimming and J lost 0 bases, with 8 bases between them.

This clonotype was seen ten or more times. The chain links TRBV2 to TRBJ2-3; TRBD1 is a possible D gene (6 bases). CDR3 size: 20 residues. Per germline, CDR1 SNHLY and CDR2 FYNNEI. The V end was cut by 1 base, the J end by 0 bases, with 23 bases between. The CDR3, as DNA: TGTGCCAGCAGTGAAGTCCTCCCGTTGTCCGGGACAACAAGCACAGATACGCAGTATTTT. It specifies CASSEVLPLSGTTSTDTQYF.

At least ten counts were recorded for this clonotype. The rearrangement joins TRBV19 to TRBJ2-7, with 8 bases lining up with TRBD1. The ends lost 1 base at V and 2 bases at J; junction bases unmatched: 1. Germline loops: CDR1 LNHDA, CDR2 SQIVND (reference sequence). The CDR3 contains 14 residues. The CDR3 DNA reads as TGTGCCAGTAGTATAGGACAGGGGACCTACGAGCAGTACTTC. As protein: CASSIGQGTYEQYF.